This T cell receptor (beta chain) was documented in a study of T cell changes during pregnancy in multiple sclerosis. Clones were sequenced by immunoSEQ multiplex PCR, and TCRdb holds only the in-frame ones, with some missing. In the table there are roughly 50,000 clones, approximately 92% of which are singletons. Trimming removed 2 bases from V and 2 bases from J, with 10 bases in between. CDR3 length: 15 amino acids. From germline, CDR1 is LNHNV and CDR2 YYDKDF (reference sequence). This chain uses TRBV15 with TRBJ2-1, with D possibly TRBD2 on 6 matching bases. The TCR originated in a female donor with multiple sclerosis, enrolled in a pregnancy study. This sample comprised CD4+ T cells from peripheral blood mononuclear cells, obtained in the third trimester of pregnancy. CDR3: CATSRSAGTYNEQFF. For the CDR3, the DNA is TGTGCCACCAGCAGATCAGCGGGTACCTACAATGAGCAGTTCTTC.